This T cell receptor beta chain was identified during a study of a mutant IDH1 vaccine in newly diagnosed glioma. Study-wide context: Before enrollment, patients got radiotherapy alone, temozolomide alone, or mostly the combination.

The repertoire was sequenced with immunoSEQ multiplex PCR; TCRdb's copy has only in-frame clones and lacks some. The sample includes 60,000 or so clones, 89% of them seen just once. V lost 11 bases to trimming and J lost 3 bases, with 13 bases between them. Germline-derived CDR1 and CDR2 are MDHEN and SYDVKM. This CDR3 is 12 amino acids long. About this clone itself: Its antigen is undetermined.

The time point denotes: week 11, during vaccination. What each vaccine dose contained was 300 ug of mutant IDH1 20-mer peptide, accompanied by topical imiquimod. The chain employs TRBV28 and TRBJ1-1; no definite D call. The receptor comes from a middle-aged man with glioma. Source: PBMCs, taken from a glioma patient whose treatment included an IDH1 peptide vaccine. The CDR3 DNA reads as TGTGCCTCCTTTGAGGGAGACACTGAAGCTTTCTTT. This encodes CASFEGDTEAFF.